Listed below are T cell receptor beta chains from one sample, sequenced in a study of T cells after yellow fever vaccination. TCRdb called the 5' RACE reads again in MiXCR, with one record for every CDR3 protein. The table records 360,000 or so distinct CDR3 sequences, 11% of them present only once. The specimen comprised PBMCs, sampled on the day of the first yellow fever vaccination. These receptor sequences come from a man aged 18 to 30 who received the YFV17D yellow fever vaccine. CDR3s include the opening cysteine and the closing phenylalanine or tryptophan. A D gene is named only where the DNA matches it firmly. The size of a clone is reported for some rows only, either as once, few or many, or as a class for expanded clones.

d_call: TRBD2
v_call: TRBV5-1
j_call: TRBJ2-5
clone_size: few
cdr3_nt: TGCGCCAGCAGCTCTCTGGGGGGGCAAGAGACCCAGTACTTC
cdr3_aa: CASSSLGGQETQYF

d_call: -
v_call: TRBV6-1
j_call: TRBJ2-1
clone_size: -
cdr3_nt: TGTACCAGCTTCCCGGGCCTTTGGACCCACAATGAGCAGTTCTTC
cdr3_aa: CTSFPGLWTHNEQFF

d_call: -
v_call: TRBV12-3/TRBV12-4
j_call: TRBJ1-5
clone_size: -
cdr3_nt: TGTGCCAGCAGTTTTTCTCGGGCGCATCAGCCCCAGCATTTT
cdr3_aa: CASSFSRAHQPQHF

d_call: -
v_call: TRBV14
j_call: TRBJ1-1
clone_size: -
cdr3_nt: TGTGCCAGCAGCCCCCCCGGGGCAGGAACGGCGGGGAACACTGAAGCTTTCTTT
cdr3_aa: CASSPPGAGTAGNTEAFF

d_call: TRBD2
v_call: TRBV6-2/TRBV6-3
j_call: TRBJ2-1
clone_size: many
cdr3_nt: TGTGCCAGCAGTTCCTGGACTAGCGGGGGCCGAAATGAGCAGTTCTTC
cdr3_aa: CASSSWTSGGRNEQFF

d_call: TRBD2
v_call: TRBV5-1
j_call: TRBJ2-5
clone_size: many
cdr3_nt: TGCGCCAGCAGACGACTAGCGGGGGGCCTCCAAGAGACCCAGTACTTC
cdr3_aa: CASRRLAGGLQETQYF

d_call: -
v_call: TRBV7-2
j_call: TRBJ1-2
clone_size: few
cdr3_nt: TGTGCCAGCAGCTTACTTGACTATGGCTACACCTTC
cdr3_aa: CASSLLDYGYTF

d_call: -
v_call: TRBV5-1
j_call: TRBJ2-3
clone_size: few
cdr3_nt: TGCGCCAGCAGCTTATCCGGGGCGGGATCAGATACGCAGTATTTT
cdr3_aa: CASSLSGAGSDTQYF

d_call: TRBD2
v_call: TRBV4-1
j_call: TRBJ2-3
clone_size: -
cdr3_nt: TGCGCCAGCAGCCAGGCGGGAGGGAGGGGAACCGGAGATACGCAGTATTTT
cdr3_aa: CASSQAGGRGTGDTQYF

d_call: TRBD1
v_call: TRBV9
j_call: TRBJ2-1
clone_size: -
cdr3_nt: TGTGCCAGCAGCGCCAACTACCGGACAGGGAACTCCTACAATGAGCAGTTCTTC
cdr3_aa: CASSANYRTGNSYNEQFF

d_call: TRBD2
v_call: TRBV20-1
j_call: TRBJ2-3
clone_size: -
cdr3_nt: TGCAGTGCTAGACCCGGGGCGGGGGGGCCGTCGCCCTCCCGGAATACGCAGTATTTT
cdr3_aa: CSARPGAGGPSPSRNTQYF

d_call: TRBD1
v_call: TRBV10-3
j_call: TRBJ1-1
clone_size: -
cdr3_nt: TGTGCCATCAGTCCGGGACAGGGAAAGATGAACACTGAAGCTTTCTTT
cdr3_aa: CAISPGQGKMNTEAFF

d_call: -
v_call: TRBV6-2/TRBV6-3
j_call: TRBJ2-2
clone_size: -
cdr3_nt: TGTGCCAGCAGTTACGTTCTCGGGGAGCTGTTTTTT
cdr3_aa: CASSYVLGELFF

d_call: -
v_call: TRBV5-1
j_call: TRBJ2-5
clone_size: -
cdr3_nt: TGCGCCAGCAGCTCAGTTCTGGGGGGCGCGGAGACCCAGTACTTC
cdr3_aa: CASSSVLGGAETQYF

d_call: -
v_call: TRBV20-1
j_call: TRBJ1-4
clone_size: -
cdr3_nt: TGCAGTGCCACCCAGACGTCCCGTAATGAAAAACTGTTTTTT
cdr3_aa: CSATQTSRNEKLFF

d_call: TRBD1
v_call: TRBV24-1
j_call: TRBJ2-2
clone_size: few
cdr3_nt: TGTGCCACCAGAGCAGGGGGCATCACCGGGGAGCTGTTTTTT
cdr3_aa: CATRAGGITGELFF

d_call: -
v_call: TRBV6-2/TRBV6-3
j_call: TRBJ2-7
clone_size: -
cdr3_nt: TGTGCCAGCACCATCAGCCCGGAGGGGTCCGAGCAGTACTTC
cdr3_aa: CASTISPEGSEQYF

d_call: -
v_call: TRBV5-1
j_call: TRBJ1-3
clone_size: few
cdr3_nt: TGCGCCAGCAGCTTGGTTCCGTTCTCTGGAAACACCATATATTTT
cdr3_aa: CASSLVPFSGNTIYF

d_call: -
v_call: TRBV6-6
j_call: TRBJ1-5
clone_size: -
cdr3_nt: TGTGCCAGCAGTTACGGGCAGGGGCAGCCCCAGCATTTT
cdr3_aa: CASSYGQGQPQHF

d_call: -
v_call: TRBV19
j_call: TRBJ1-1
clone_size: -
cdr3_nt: TGTGCCAGTAGTTCCAGGGGCAGGACGGACACTGAAGCTTTCTTT
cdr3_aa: CASSSRGRTDTEAFF

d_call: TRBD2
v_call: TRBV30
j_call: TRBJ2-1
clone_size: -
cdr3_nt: TGTGCCTGGTTAGCGGGGGGGCCAGGGAATGAGCAGTTCTTC
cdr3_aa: CAWLAGGPGNEQFF

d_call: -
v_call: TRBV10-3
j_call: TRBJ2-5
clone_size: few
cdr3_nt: TGTGCCATCAGTGAGTCGATGGGAGAGACCCAGTACTTC
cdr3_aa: CAISESMGETQYF

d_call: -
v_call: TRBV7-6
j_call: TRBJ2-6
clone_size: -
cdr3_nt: TGTGCCAGCAGCTCACCAAACTCTGGGGCCAACGTCCTGACTTTC
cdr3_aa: CASSSPNSGANVLTF

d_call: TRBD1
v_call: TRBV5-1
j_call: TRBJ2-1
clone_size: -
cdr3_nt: TGCGCCAGCAGCTCTAAACGAGACAGGGGACGCAATGAGCAGTTCTTC
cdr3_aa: CASSSKRDRGRNEQFF

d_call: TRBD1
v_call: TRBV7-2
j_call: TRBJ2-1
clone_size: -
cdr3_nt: TGTGCCAGCAGCAAAAGGGACAGGGAAAAAGGCAATGAGCAGTTCTTC
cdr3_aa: CASSKRDREKGNEQFF

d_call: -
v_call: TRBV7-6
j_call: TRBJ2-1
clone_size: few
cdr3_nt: TGTGCCAGCAGCTTAGCGATGGGGAATGAGCAGTTCTTC
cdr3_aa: CASSLAMGNEQFF

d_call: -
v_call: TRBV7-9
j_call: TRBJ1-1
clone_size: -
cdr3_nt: TGTGCCATCCGCGGAGGAGGCGCTGAAGCTTTCTTT
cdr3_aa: CAIRGGGAEAFF

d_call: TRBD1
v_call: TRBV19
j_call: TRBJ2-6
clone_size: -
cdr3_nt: TGTGCCACGGGACAGGGATACTCTGGGGCCAACGTCCTGACTTTC
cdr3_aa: CATGQGYSGANVLTF

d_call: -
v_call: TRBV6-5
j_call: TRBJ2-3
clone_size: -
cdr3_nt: TGTGCCAGCAGTTACTCTCCTAGGCCAGATACGCAGTATTTT
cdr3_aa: CASSYSPRPDTQYF

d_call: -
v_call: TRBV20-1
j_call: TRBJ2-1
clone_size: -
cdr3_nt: TGCAGTGCTAGAGCCCCTATAGCGGAGGGATACAATGAGCAGTTCTTC
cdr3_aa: CSARAPIAEGYNEQFF

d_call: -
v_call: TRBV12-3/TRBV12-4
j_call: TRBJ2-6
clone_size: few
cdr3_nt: TGTGCCAGCAGTCCTGGGGCCAACGTCCTGACTTTC
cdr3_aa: CASSPGANVLTF

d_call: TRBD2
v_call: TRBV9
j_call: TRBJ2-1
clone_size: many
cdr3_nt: TGTGCCAGCAGCGTTAGCGGGGGGTACAATGAGCAGTTCTTC
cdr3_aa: CASSVSGGYNEQFF

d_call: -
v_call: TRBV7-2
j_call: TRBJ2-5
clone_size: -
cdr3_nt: TGTGCCAGCAGCTTAGCAGGGGGGTTTATGGAGACCCAGTACTTC
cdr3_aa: CASSLAGGFMETQYF

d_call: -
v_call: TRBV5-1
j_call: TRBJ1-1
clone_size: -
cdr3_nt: TGCGCCAGCAGCTTGACCACAGCCAGGAACACTGAAGCTTTCTTT
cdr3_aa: CASSLTTARNTEAFF

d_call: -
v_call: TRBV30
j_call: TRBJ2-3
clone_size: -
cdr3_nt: TGTGCCTGGAGTGTCGGAACAGGGAAAGCCGATACGCAGTATTTT
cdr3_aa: CAWSVGTGKADTQYF

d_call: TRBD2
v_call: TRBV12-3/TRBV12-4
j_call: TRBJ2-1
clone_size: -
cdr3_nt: TGTGCCAGCAGTGCCGGGACTAGCGGTGATGAGCAGTTCTTC
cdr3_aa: CASSAGTSGDEQFF

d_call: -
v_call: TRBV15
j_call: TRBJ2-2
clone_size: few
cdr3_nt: TGTGCCACCAGCAGAGATGAACAGGTGAACACCGGGGAGCTGTTTTTT
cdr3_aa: CATSRDEQVNTGELFF

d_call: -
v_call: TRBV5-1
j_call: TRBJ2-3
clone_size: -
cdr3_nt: TGCCCCAGCAGCTTGGCCTTGGACCCCACAGATACGCAGTATTTT
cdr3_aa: CPSSLALDPTDTQYF

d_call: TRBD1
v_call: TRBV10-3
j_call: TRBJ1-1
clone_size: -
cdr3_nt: TGTGCCATCAGTGAGTTGCGGGGCAGGGGGCAAAGGAGCACTGAAGCTTTCTTT
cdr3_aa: CAISELRGRGQRSTEAFF

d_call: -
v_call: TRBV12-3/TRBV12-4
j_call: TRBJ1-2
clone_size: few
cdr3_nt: TGTGCCAGCAGTTTTTTCAGAAACGGACCCTATGGCTACACCTTC
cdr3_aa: CASSFFRNGPYGYTF

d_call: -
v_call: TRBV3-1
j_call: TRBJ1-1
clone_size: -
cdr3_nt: TGTGCCAGCAGCCCAGAAGCCCGGGTGTGGACTGAAGCTTTCTTT
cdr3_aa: CASSPEARVWTEAFF

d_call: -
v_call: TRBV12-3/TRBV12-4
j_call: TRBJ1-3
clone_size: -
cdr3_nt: TGTGCCAGCAGCACTCGCGGAACTGGAAACACCATATATTTT
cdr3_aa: CASSTRGTGNTIYF

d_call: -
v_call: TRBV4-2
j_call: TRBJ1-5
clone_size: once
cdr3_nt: TGTGCCAGCAGCCAACCCGGGGACGGTCAGCCCCAGCATTTT
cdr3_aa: CASSQPGDGQPQHF

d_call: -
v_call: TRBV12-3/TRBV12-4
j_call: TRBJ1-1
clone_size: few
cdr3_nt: TGTGCCAGCAGTCCTTGGGCAGGCCCGAACACTGAAGCTTTCTTT
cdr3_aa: CASSPWAGPNTEAFF

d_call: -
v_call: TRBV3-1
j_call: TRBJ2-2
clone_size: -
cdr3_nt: TGTGCCAGCAGTCCTGTAGGCGTGGCAGGGGAGCTGTTTTTT
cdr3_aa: CASSPVGVAGELFF

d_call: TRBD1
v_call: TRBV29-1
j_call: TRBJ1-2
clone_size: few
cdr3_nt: TGCAGCGCGGACAGGGGGAATGGCTACACCTTC
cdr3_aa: CSADRGNGYTF

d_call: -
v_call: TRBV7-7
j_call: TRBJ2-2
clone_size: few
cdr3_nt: TGTGCTAGCAGCCTTAGTGGGGGGACCGGGGAGCTGTTTTTT
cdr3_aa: CASSLSGGTGELFF

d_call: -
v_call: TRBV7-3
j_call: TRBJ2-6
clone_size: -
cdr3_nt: TGTGCCAGCAGGAAGAGGGCCGGGACGGAGATCTCTGGGGCCAACGTCCTGACTTTC
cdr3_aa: CASRKRAGTEISGANVLTF

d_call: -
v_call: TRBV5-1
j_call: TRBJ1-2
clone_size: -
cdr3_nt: TGCGCCAGCAGCTTGGCGGGTTTGGAGGGCTACACCTTC
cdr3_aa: CASSLAGLEGYTF

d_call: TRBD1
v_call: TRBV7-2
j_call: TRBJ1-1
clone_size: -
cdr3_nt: TGTGCCAGCAGCGCGTGGACAGGGGCCACTGAAGCTTTCTTT
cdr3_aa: CASSAWTGATEAFF

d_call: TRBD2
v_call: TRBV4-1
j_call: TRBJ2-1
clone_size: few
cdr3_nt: TGCGCCAGCAGCTCGAAGACTTGGACTAGCGGGGTCCATGAGCAGTTCTTC
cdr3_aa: CASSSKTWTSGVHEQFF

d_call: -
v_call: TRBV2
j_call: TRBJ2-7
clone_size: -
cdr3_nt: TGTGCCAGCAGTGAAGGGCCAGTTTACGAGCAGTACTTC
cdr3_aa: CASSEGPVYEQYF

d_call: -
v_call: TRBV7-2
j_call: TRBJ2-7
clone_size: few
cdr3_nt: TGTGCCAGCACACAAGACTCCTACGAGCAGTACTTC
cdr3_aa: CASTQDSYEQYF

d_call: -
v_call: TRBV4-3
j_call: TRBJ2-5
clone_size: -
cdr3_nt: TGCGCCAGCAGCCAAGATGGTTCAGGGCTAGAGACCCAGTACTTC
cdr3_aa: CASSQDGSGLETQYF